What follows are 21 T cell receptor beta chains derived from one specimen sequenced in a study of blood T cell repertoires in COVID-19. Sequencing was performed with immunoSEQ multiplex PCR; in TCRdb, only in-frame clones are kept and a portion is missing. Among 60,000 to 70,000 clones, roughly 80% were seen once, and the ten largest hold approximately 6.6%. The source material was peripheral blood. Receptors were obtained from a man aged 55 to 70 with acute or convalescent COVID-19.

V and J are TRBV4-3 and TRBJ2-1, with a possible D match to TRBD2 (5 bases). This CDR3 is built from 14 residues. CDR1 and CDR2 from the germline V gene are LGHNA and YSLEER. Trimming pared 2 bases from V and 8 bases from J, leaving 13 bases between. CDR3 in amino acids: CASSQLALGDEQFF. The CDR3 bases are TGCGCCAGCAGCCAACTAGCTTTGGGCGATGAGCAGTTCTTC.

The count of this clone is one. The chain employs TRBV6-2 or TRBV6-3 and TRBJ1-6; a weak D match, TRBD1 (6 bases). The CDR3 spans 15 residues. V was clipped by 6 bases and J by 1 base, with 10 bases between them. The germline V gene encodes CDR1 MNHEY and CDR2 SVGEGT. The CDR3 DNA follows: TGTGCCAGCAGCCCAGGGGAATCCTATAATTCACCCCTCCACTTT. Protein sequence: CASSPGESYNSPLHF.

The chain uses TRBV3-1 (or the pseudogene TRBV3-2) and TRBJ2-5; 10 nucleotides align to TRBD2. Per germline, CDR1 LGHDT and CDR2 YNNKEL (reference sequence). After removal of 1 base from V and 5 bases from J, the junction contained 7 bases not matched to a gene. The CDR3 length is 16 residues. The CDR3 region is CASSQGELAGLETQYF. Here the CDR3 DNA reads TGTGCCAGCAGCCAAGGAGAACTAGCGGGGCTGGAGACCCAGTACTTC.

V is TRBV19 and J is TRBJ1-5; D remains ambiguous. Trimming shortened V by 3 bases and J by 0 bases, and 15 bases separated the two germline ends. CDR3 length equals 17 residues. The germline V gene encodes CDR1 LNHDA and CDR2 SQIVND (reference sequence). CDR3 amino acids: CASSIYRGMGSNQPQHF. In nucleotides, the CDR3 is TGTGCCAGTAGTATCTATCGGGGTATGGGTAGCAATCAGCCCCAGCATTTT.

The rearrangement links TRBV2 to TRBJ1-2; 10 bases match TRBD1. Trimming at V came to 4 bases and at J to 6 bases, leaving 5 bases not matched to a gene. Germline V lookup: CDR1 SNHLY, CDR2 FYNNEI. The CDR3 is 14 residues long. The CDR3 DNA reads as TGTGCCAGCAGTGGGTCGGGACAGGGGAATGGCTACACCTTC. It specifies CASSGSGQGNGYTF.

The rearrangement links TRBV5-6 to TRBJ1-2; D is perhaps TRBD1 (6 bases). Trimming shortened V by 4 bases and J by 4 bases, and 8 bases separated the two germline ends. CDR1 and CDR2 from the germline V gene are SGHDT and YYEEEE. CDR3 length: 12 residues. CDR3 loop: CASSVDSYGYTF. The CDR3 DNA reads TGTGCCAGCAGCGTGGACAGCTATGGCTACACCTTC.

This chain links TRBV27 with TRBJ1-4; D is possibly TRBD1 (5 bases). Looked up from germline, CDR1 is MNHEY and CDR2 is SMNVEV (reference sequence). The germline V and J ends were trimmed by 2 bases and 4 bases, with 8 bases remaining between them. The CDR3 has 14 amino acids. The CDR3 is CASSLTGFNEKLFF. CDR3 DNA: TGTGCCAGCAGTTTAACAGGATTTAATGAAAAACTGTTTTTT.

The gene calls are TRBV2 and TRBJ1-4; D remains ambiguous. Deletions cut 7 bases from V and 8 bases from J, with 17 bases between. CDR3 length equals 14 residues. Germline V gene lookup returns CDR1 SNHLY and CDR2 FYNNEI. CDR3 nucleotide sequence: TGTGCCAGCATCCCCGCCGCGACGGGGGAAAAACTGTTTTTT. Protein sequence: CASIPAATGEKLFF.

V gene TRBV7-2 combines with J gene TRBJ2-7; possibly TRBD2 for D (6 bases). From germline, CDR1 is SGHTA and CDR2 FQGNSA. This CDR3 region has 15 residues. Deletions cut 1 base from V and 2 bases from J, with 12 bases between. Here the CDR3 DNA reads TGTGCCAGCAGCTTAGGTCCGTCGGGGGCCTACGAGCAGTACGTC. Protein product: CASSLGPSGAYEQYV.

The chain is built from TRBV4-3 and TRBJ1-6; possible D gene TRBD1, 5 bases. Germline CDR1 LGHNA, CDR2 YSLEER. This CDR3 contains 18 residues. Trimming cost V 1 base and J 3 bases, with 16 bases left between them. The CDR3 loop reads CASSQVLHSGGYNSPLHF. In DNA, the CDR3 is TGCGCCAGCAGCCAAGTATTACACAGCGGGGGCTATAATTCACCCCTCCACTTT.

The chain employs TRBV6-5 and TRBJ2-5; the match to TRBD2 covers 7 bases. V shed 5 bases and J 5 bases; nucleotides not matched to a gene: 8. The CDR3 is 14 amino acids. Per the germline V gene, CDR1 is MNHEY and CDR2 is SVGAGI. CDR3 bases: TGTGCCAGCAGTCAGGGAGGGCCTGGGGAGACCCAGTACTTC. The encoded protein is CASSQGGPGETQYF.

This clone has a handful of counts. The gene calls are TRBV5-8 and TRBJ2-1; 7 bases align to TRBD1. Trimming at V came to 1 base and at J to 7 bases, leaving 5 bases not matched to a gene. This CDR3 spans 14 amino acids. Germline CDR1 and CDR2: SGHTS and YDEGEE. CDR3 in DNA: TGTGCCAGCAGCTTGTTGTGGGACAGAAATGAGCAGTTCTTC. Its translation: CASSLLWDRNEQFF.

The chain is built from TRBV6-2 or TRBV6-3 and TRBJ2-3, with 14 bases identical to TRBD2. The CDR3 is 19 residues long. V shed 2 bases, J shed 5 bases, and the junction held 12 bases outside the gene matches. Germline lookup yields CDR1 MNHEY and CDR2 SVGEGT. The CDR3 loop is CASSYDYKGLAGAVDTQYF. CDR3 sequence (DNA): TGTGCCAGCAGTTACGATTATAAGGGACTAGCGGGGGCCGTAGATACGCAGTATTTT.

The CDR3 DNA sequence: TGCAGCGTTGTGACAGGGAGCCACGAGCAGTACGTC. Its translation is CSVVTGSHEQYV. The chain has TRBV29-1 and TRBJ2-7; TRBD1 matches at 7 bases. Losses at the gene ends were 4 bases for V and 5 bases for J; bases not matched to a gene: 5. The germline gives CDR1 SQVTM, CDR2 ANQGSEA. The CDR3 covers 12 residues.

This clone was counted between two and nine times. The CDR3 DNA sequence: TGTGCCAGCTCACCACCAAACAATTTTAACTCACCCCTCCACTTT. It is translated as CASSPPNNFNSPLHF. V usage is TRBV18 and J usage is TRBJ1-6; D is undetermined. V lost 0 bases to trimming and J lost 10 bases, with 13 bases between them. This CDR3 comprises 15 residues. Looked up from germline, CDR1 is KGHSH and CDR2 is LQKENI.

The chain combines TRBV24-1 with TRBJ1-2, with D unclear. The CDR3 extends over 11 amino acids. V shed 1 base and J shed 8 bases, with 4 bases lying between them. Germline loops: CDR1 KGHDR, CDR2 SFDVKD. The CDR3 is CATSDFRGYTF. The CDR3 DNA reads as TGTGCCACCAGTGATTTTCGGGGCTACACCTTC.

The rearrangement uses TRBV6-5 and TRBJ1-2; D gene unclear. CDR1 and CDR2 (germline): MNHEY, SVGAGI. The CDR3 runs to 13 residues. Deletions cut 2 bases from V and 5 bases from J, with 9 bases between. The CDR3 coding sequence is TGTGCCAGCAGTTACGGTGGGCAGTATGGCTACACCTTC. It codes for CASSYGGQYGYTF.

This clone was seen once. The chain joins TRBV21-1 to TRBJ2-4; the listed D gene, TRBD1, was not tested against the DNA. TRBV21-1 is noted as a pseudogene. The CDR3 is 15 amino acids. The CDR3 sequence is CASSKGARVKNIQYF. DNA for the CDR3: TGTGCCAGCAGCAAGGGGGCGCGGGTCAAAAACATTCAGTACTTC.

The chain joins TRBV30 to TRBJ2-7, with D possibly TRBD2 on 7 matching bases. The length of the CDR3 is 14 residues. Looked up from germline, CDR1 is GTSNPN and CDR2 is SVGIG (reference sequence). V lost 1 base and J 8 bases, leaving 18 bases between the germline ends. CDR3 region: CAWSGQDRGAKQYF. The CDR3 DNA is TGTGCCTGGAGTGGTCAAGATCGGGGGGCAAAGCAGTACTTC.

The rearrangement links TRBV7-9 to TRBJ1-1; TRBD1 agrees at 7 bases. The J segment lost 6 bases and the V segment lost 2 bases, leaving 9 bases of the junction unmatched. Germline V gives CDR1 SEHNR, CDR2 FQNEAQ (reference sequence). The CDR3 covers 15 residues. In nucleotides, the CDR3 is TGTGCCAGCAGCTTAACAAATTTACAGGGGTCTGAAGCTTTCTTT. Translation: CASSLTNLQGSEAFF.

The rearrangement links TRBV6-5 to TRBJ1-6, with a weak D call TRBD1 (5 bases). The V gene lost 0 bases and the J gene lost 6 bases, with 12 bases spanning the gap. Germline loops: CDR1 MNHEY, CDR2 SVGAGI. This CDR3 spans 16 amino acids. CDR3 protein: CASSYSGAPGNSPLHF. For the CDR3, the DNA is TGTGCCAGCAGTTACTCAGGGGCACCCGGTAATTCACCCCTCCACTTT.